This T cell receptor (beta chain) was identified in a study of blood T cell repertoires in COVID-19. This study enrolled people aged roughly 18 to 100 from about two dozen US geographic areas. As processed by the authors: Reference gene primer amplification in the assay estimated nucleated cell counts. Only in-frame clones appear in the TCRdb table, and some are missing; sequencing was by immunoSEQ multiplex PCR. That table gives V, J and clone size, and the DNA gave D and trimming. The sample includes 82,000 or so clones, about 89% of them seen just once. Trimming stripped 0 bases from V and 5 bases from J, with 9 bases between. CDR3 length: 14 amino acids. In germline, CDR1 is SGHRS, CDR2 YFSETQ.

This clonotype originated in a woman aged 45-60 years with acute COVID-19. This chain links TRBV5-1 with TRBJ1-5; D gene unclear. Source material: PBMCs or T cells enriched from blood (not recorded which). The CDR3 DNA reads TGCGCCAGCAGCTTGGGCACCTACGATCAGCCCCAGCATTTT. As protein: CASSLGTYDQPQHF.